Here is one T cell receptor beta chain with its context. The target antigen is unknown. This sequence may be a read error, since a much larger clone differs from it by one base. The sample is drawn from a study of T cells in Graves' hyperthyroidism and ophthalmopathy. Whole-study findings and limits: Ophthalmopathy prediction by the model preceded onset by a median roughly 6 months.

This CDR3 has 13 residues. The V gene's germline CDR1 is SNHLY and CDR2 FYNNEI. Regions amplified from RNA transcripts were the TCR beta CDR3 regions. A first-round RT-PCR of the TCR CDR3 used the HTBI primer set. Each CDR3 protein gets one entry after TCRdb re-called the multiplex PCR reads with MiXCR. The table shows 600,000 to 800,000 distinct CDR3 sequences, with roughly a third occurring only once. The study defined stable Graves' hyperthyroidism as no ophthalmopathy progression within 18 months. Based on clinical symptoms, serum thyroxine and TRAb, thyroid ultrasound and orbital computed tomography, diagnoses were reached. Using approximately 10 ml of fresh peripheral blood, PBMCs were prepared.

Source material: blood. The clonotype was recovered from a woman between 40 and 55 years old with Graves' hyperthyroidism. This chain connects TRBV2 to TRBJ1-1; D ambiguous. The CDR3 nucleotides read TGTGCCGGCAGTAAAATCTCAAGTACTAAAGCTTTCTTT. The encoded protein is CAGSKISSTKAFF.